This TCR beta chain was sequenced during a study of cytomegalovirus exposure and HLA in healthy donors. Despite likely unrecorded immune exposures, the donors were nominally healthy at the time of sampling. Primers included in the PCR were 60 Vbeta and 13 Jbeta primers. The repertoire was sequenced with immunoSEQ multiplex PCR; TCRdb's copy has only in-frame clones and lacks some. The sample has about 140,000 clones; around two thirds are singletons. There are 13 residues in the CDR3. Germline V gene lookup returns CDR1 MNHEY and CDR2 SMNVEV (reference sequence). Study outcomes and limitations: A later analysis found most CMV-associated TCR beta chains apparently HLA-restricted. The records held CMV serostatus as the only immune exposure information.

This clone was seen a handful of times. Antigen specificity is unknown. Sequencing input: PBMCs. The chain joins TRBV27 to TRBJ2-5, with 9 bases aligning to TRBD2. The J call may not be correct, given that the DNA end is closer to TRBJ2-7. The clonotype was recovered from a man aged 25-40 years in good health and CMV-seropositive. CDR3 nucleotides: TGTGCCAGCACTGGAGCGGGAGGCTACGAGCAGTACTTC. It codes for CASTGAGGYEQYF.